These 26 T cell receptor beta chains originate from one sample sequenced in a study of human T cells and chemical hapten exposure. TCRdb reprocessed the RACE reads with MiXCR, giving one entry per CDR3 protein. The table has 95,000 or so distinct CDR3 sequences, around 10% seen once. Time point noted: patch test 2, 6 weeks after DPC sensitization. Treatment indicated: therapeutic diphenylcyclopropenone sensitization with weekly scalp DPC. This sample comprised whole blood, obtained in connection with sensitization to the hapten diphenylcyclopropenone (DPC). The receptor set was obtained from a woman aged 40 to 49 with alopecia areata. Some clones in this sample may be carry-over from other donors' samples.

The rearrangement links TRBV6-5 to TRBJ1-6; possible D gene TRBD1, 5 bases. Germline CDR1 and CDR2: MNHEY and SVGAGI. The CDR3 runs 16 residues. Trimming pared 2 bases from V and 5 bases from J, leaving 13 bases between. The CDR3 protein is CASSYGYPGHNSPLHF. As DNA, the CDR3 is TGTGCCAGCAGTTACGGGTATCCAGGGCATAATTCACCCCTCCACTTT.

This clonotype was picked up a small number of times. This chain connects TRBV7-2 to TRBJ2-1; D may be TRBD2 (5 bases). Looked up from germline, CDR1 is SGHTA and CDR2 is FQGNSA. The V end was cut by 7 bases, the J end by 6 bases, with 10 bases between. The CDR3 runs 12 residues. The CDR3 loop is CASNTRGNEQFF. The DNA for the CDR3 is TGTGCCAGCAACACCCGGGGCAATGAGCAGTTCTTC.

There are many counts of this clonotype. The chain is built from TRBV6-2 or TRBV6-3 and TRBJ2-1; 12 bases fit TRBD2. The CDR3 has 16 amino acids. The germline gives CDR1 MNHEY, CDR2 SVGEGT. Losses at the gene ends were 5 bases for V and 4 bases for J; bases not matched to a gene: 6. The CDR3 spells CASSRLTSGGYNEQFF. The CDR3 DNA reads as TGTGCCAGCAGTCGACTCACTAGCGGGGGGTACAATGAGCAGTTCTTC.

This clonotype was counted many times. This chain links TRBV15 with TRBJ2-3; the D call may be TRBD1 or TRBD2 (5 bases each). CDR3 size: 15 residues. CDR1 is LNHNV and CDR2 is YYDKDF in the germline V gene (reference sequence). Trimming left V 3 bases short and J 2 bases short, with 12 bases between. CDR3 DNA sequence: TGTGCCACCAGCAGCCCACGGGGACCCACAGATACGCAGTATTTT. Its translation is CATSSPRGPTDTQYF.

Many counts were recorded for this clonotype. The chain employs TRBV4-3 and TRBJ2-1; 9 bases fit TRBD2. J was trimmed by 6 bases and V by 0 bases; bases with no gene match: 6. The CDR3 is made up of 16 amino acids. Germline V gene lookup returns CDR1 LGHNA and CDR2 YSLEER. CDR3 DNA: TGCGCCAGCAGCCAAGATGCCGGACTAGCGTCCAATGAGCAGTTCTTC. It codes for CASSQDAGLASNEQFF.

CDR3 sequence (DNA): TGTGCCAGCAGCCATCGGCAGGGGATAGGGGGCTTTAGCGCTGTGGCAGATACGCAGTATTTT. It translates to CASSHRQGIGGFSAVADTQYF. The chain joins TRBV7-2 to TRBJ2-3, with 7 bases lining up with TRBD1. Trimming took 5 bases from V and 4 from J; bases not matched to a gene: 27. From germline, CDR1 is SGHTA and CDR2 FQGNSA. The CDR3 has 21 residues.

The chain links TRBV13 to TRBJ2-1, with 8 positions matching TRBD1. CDR1 is PRHDT and CDR2 is FYEKMQ in the germline V gene (reference sequence). This CDR3 has 18 amino acids. The trim removed 5 bases at V and 3 bases at J, leaving 15 bases unmatched. The CDR3, as DNA: TGTGCCAGCAGCAGACAGGGGCCTGGTAGAGAACGCTACAATGAGCAGTTCTTC. Translation gives CASSRQGPGRERYNEQFF. The whole variable domain, remainder taken from reference TRBV13 and TRBJ2-1, is AAGVIQSPRHLIKEKRETATLKCYPIPRHDTVYWYQQGPGQDPQFLISFYEKMQSDKGSIPDRFSAQQFSDYHSELNMSSLELGDSALYFCASSRQGPGRERYNEQFFGPGTRLTVL.

The chain carries TRBV20-1 and TRBJ2-2, with no clear D. V gave up 6 bases and J gave up 2 bases, with 16 bases separating them. Germline loops: CDR1 DFQATT, CDR2 SNEGSKA (reference sequence). The CDR3 sequence is 15 residues long. The CDR3 bases are TGCAGTGCGGCGGAGACAAAGGCAAACACCGGGGAGCTGTTTTTT. Translation gives CSAAETKANTGELFF.

This clonotype was found a few times. The V gene is TRBV7-2, the J gene TRBJ1-3; D unresolved. V gave up 0 bases and J gave up 6 bases, with 6 bases separating them. This CDR3 has 13 amino acids. Germline V gives CDR1 SGHTA, CDR2 FQGNSA. In nucleotides, the CDR3 is TGTGCCAGCAGCTTAGCGGTGCAAAACACCATATATTTT. Translated: CASSLAVQNTIYF.

The table lists this clonotype with many counts. The V gene is TRBV7-2, the J gene TRBJ2-3, with a weak D call TRBD1 (6 bases). V was trimmed by 1 base and J by 4 bases, leaving 12 bases between them. The length of the CDR3 is 15 residues. Germline-derived CDR1 and CDR2 are SGHTA and FQGNSA. The DNA of the CDR3 is TGTGCCAGCAGCTTAGGGGGACATGTCGCAGATACGCAGTATTTT. Residues: CASSLGGHVADTQYF.

This chain joins TRBV20-1 and TRBJ1-5; D is unclear. This CDR3 comprises 14 residues. In germline, CDR1 is DFQATT, CDR2 SNEGSKA (reference sequence). Trimming shortened V by 0 bases and J by 2 bases, and 8 bases separated the two germline ends. In nucleotides, the CDR3 is TGCAGTGCTAGAGATCCCCTTGGCAATCAGCCCCAGCATTTT. It translates to CSARDPLGNQPQHF.

This clonotype was seen many times. The chain has TRBV28 and TRBJ2-7; D call uncertain. The V gene lost 6 bases and the J gene lost 4 bases, with 7 bases spanning the gap. Germline CDR1 and CDR2: MDHEN and SYDVKM. The CDR3 runs to 11 residues. CDR3 sequence (DNA): TGTGCCAGCAGCCCTGGGTACGAGCAGTACTTC. Its translation: CASSPGYEQYF.

Note on this clonotype: Since a much larger clone is just one base distant, this may be a read error. The chain links TRBV28 to TRBJ2-6; TRBD1 might be the D (6 bases). This CDR3 has 15 amino acids. Trimming left V 7 bases short and J 0 bases short, with 10 bases between. In germline, CDR1 is MDHEN, CDR2 SYDVKM. For the CDR3, the DNA is TGTGCCAGCATGGGACACAGCTCTGGGGCCAACGTCCTGACTTTC. It encodes CASMGHSSGANVLTF.

This clonotype was seen a handful of times. J is TRBJ1-5 and V is TRBV7-2, with no clear D. Germline CDR1 reads SGHTA; CDR2 reads FQGNSA. Trimming cost V 1 base and J 3 bases, with 13 bases left between them. This CDR3 spans 16 amino acids. In DNA form, the CDR3 reads TGTGCCAGCAGCTTAGAGGGAGGGTTGAACAATCAGCCCCAGCATTTT. This sequence encodes CASSLEGGLNNQPQHF.

This clonotype has a handful of counts. This chain joins TRBV5-5 and TRBJ1-5; perhaps TRBD1 as D (6 bases). Looked up from germline, CDR1 is SGHKS and CDR2 is YYEKEE (reference sequence). With 4 bases removed from V and 1 base from J, the gap between germline ends came to 12 bases. The CDR3 covers 15 residues. This CDR3 reads CASSPLGASNQPQHF. As DNA, the CDR3 is TGTGCCAGCAGCCCCTTGGGGGCCAGCAATCAGCCCCAGCATTTT.

This clonotype was counted at least ten times. V usage is TRBV20-1 and J usage is TRBJ2-5; D might be TRBD1 or TRBD2, each matching 5 bases. Looked up from germline, CDR1 is DFQATT and CDR2 is SNEGSKA (reference sequence). V shed 5 bases and J shed 1 base, with 8 bases lying between them. The CDR3 is made up of 12 amino acids. This chain's CDR3 is CSAVGGQETQYF. CDR3 bases: TGCAGTGCTGTTGGGGGCCAAGAGACCCAGTACTTC.

This clonotype was picked up many times. This rearrangement joins TRBV10-3 to TRBJ2-7; TRBD1 or TRBD2 may be the D gene (5 bases each). The germline V and J ends were trimmed by 5 bases and 0 bases, with 11 bases remaining between them. This CDR3 has 14 residues. Per the germline V gene, CDR1 is ENHRY and CDR2 is SYGVKD. The CDR3 region is CAISTSGTSYEQYF. Here the CDR3 DNA reads TGTGCCATCAGTACCTCCGGGACCTCCTACGAGCAGTACTTC.

The chain has TRBV7-2 and TRBJ1-2; D remains ambiguous. Per germline, CDR1 SGHTA and CDR2 FQGNSA. The length of the CDR3 is 12 residues. Deletions cut 3 bases from V and 4 bases from J, with 6 bases between. The CDR3: CASSLPGYGYTF. The DNA for the CDR3 is TGTGCCAGCAGCTTGCCAGGCTATGGCTACACCTTC. Complete variable domain (other parts from reference TRBV7-2 and TRBJ1-2): GAGVSQSPSNKVTEKGKDVELRCDPISGHTALYWYRQSLGQGLEFLIYFQGNSAPDKSGLPSDRFSAERTGGSVSTLTIQRTQQEDSAVYLCASSLPGYGYTFGSGTRLTVV.

Ten or more counts support this clonotype. V is TRBV12-3 or TRBV12-4 and J is TRBJ2-7, with D perhaps given as TRBD1 or TRBD2 (5 bases each). This CDR3 is built from 14 residues. The V end lost 8 bases, the J end lost 2 bases, and 16 bases lay between the germline ends. The CDR3 protein is CASRSRGATYEQYF. The CDR3 coding sequence is TGTGCCAGCCGATCCCGAGGGGCCACCTACGAGCAGTACTTC.

This clonotype appeared a few times. This chain links TRBV12-3 or TRBV12-4 with TRBJ2-3; D not certain. The CDR3 extends over 13 amino acids. V was trimmed by 6 bases and J by 5 bases, leaving 12 bases between them. The CDR3 is CASSDGPGDTQYF. The CDR3, as DNA: TGTGCCAGCAGCGATGGCCCGGGAGATACGCAGTATTTT.

This clonotype occurred many times. V gene TRBV7-3 combines with J gene TRBJ1-1; the match to TRBD1 covers 8 bases. CDR1 is SGHTA, CDR2 FQGTGA, per germline. The CDR3 runs to 12 residues. V lost 5 bases and J lost 7; bases outside the gene matches: 3. CDR3 DNA: TGTGCCAGCAGCCCAGGACAGGGTGAAGCTTTCTTT. It yields the protein CASSPGQGEAFF.

This clonotype occurred a few times. The rearrangement uses TRBV23-1 and TRBJ2-3, with D maybe TRBD1 (5 bases). TRBV23-1 is treated as an ORF (open reading frame) with a function not yet certain. Trimming removed 3 bases from V and 1 base from J, with 20 bases in between. CDR3 size: 18 residues. CDR3 in amino acids: CASSHRTPAGKCTDTQYF. The DNA for the CDR3 is TGCGCCAGCAGTCACCGCACCCCGGCAGGGAAATGCACAGATACGCAGTATTTT.

This clonotype has ten or more counts. The V and J genes are TRBV7-2 and TRBJ1-1, with D possibly being TRBD1 (5 bases). CDR1 is SGHTA, CDR2 FQGNSA, per germline. Between the trimmed V and J ends, which lost 0 bases and 4 bases, there was a span of 12 bases. This CDR3 is 15 amino acids long. The CDR3 loop is CASSLASGLSTEAFF. The CDR3 DNA sequence: TGTGCCAGCAGCTTAGCTTCAGGGTTGAGCACTGAAGCTTTCTTT.

The chain joins TRBV6-2 or TRBV6-3 to TRBJ2-1; 12 nucleotides agree with TRBD2. The trim removed 5 bases at V and 2 bases at J, leaving 7 bases unmatched. The CDR3 has 17 amino acids. Germline lookup yields CDR1 MNHEY and CDR2 SVGEGT. The CDR3 region is CASSPRLAGDPYNEQFF. CDR3 nucleotides: TGTGCCAGCAGTCCCAGACTAGCGGGAGACCCCTACAATGAGCAGTTCTTC.

This sequence joins TRBV7-3 and TRBJ2-3; the D is unclear. Germline values: CDR1 SGHTA, CDR2 FQGTGA. Trimming removed 5 bases at V and 1 base at J, with 7 bases between. The CDR3 spans 13 residues. CDR3 nucleotides: TGTGCCAGCAGCCCAGGCCGCACAGATACGCAGTATTTT. Translation gives CASSPGRTDTQYF. Using reference TRBV7-3 and TRBJ2-3 for the parts outside the CDR3, the full variable domain is GAGVSQTPSNKVTEKGKYVELRCDPISGHTALYWYRQSLGQGPEFLIYFQGTGAADDSGLPNDRFFAVRPEGSVSTLKIQRTERGDSAVYLCASSPGRTDTQYFGPGTRLTVL.

This clonotype has a handful of counts. The rearrangement links TRBV3-1 to TRBJ2-1; either TRBD1 or TRBD2 may fit D (5 bases each). The CDR3 is 13 residues long. CDR1 is LGHDT, CDR2 YNNKEL, per germline (reference sequence). Trimming took off 4 bases at V and 6 bases at J, with 10 bases between the two ends. The CDR3 DNA follows: TGTGCCAGCAGCCCCTCGAGGGGCAATGAGCAGTTCTTC. Protein product: CASSPSRGNEQFF.